This TCR beta chain derives from a study of OX40 agonist ivuxolimab in advanced cancers. Study in general: The treatment was a fully human IgG2 OX40 agonist, ivuxolimab. Every 2 weeks, patients got intravenous ivuxolimab at one of six dose levels (0.01-10 mg/kg). Age averaged 60 years (range roughly 23 to 80), and just over 80% were male.

Here immunoSEQ multiplex PCR was the method, and the copy in TCRdb shows in-frame clones only, minus some. Of some 73,000 clones in the sample, 80% to 90% were seen once. The germline CDR1 and CDR2 sequences are SNHLY and FYNNEI. This CDR3 contains 12 residues. The V gene lost 10 bases and the J gene lost 7 bases, with 17 bases spanning the gap. The sequences come from CD4+ or CD8+ T cells sorted from blood, collected in a trial of the OX40 agonist ivuxolimab. The sequence derives from an adult with an advanced solid tumor such as melanoma, head and neck, liver or kidney cancer. The J gene is TRBJ2-7, the V gene TRBV2, with D possibly being TRBD1 (6 bases). The DNA for the CDR3 is TGTGCCACAAGTTGGGACACCCAGGAGCAGTACTTC. Its translation: CATSWDTQEQYF.